A single sample is the source of the 28 T cell receptor beta chains below, sequenced in a study of blood T cell repertoires in COVID-19. Sequenced by immunoSEQ multiplex PCR; TCRdb stores in-frame clones only, minus some. Here the sample spans under 500,000 clones, 85% to 90% being singletons. The sequencing input was peripheral blood. These receptors all stem from a woman in her thirties with acute or convalescent COVID-19.

The V gene is TRBV5-5, the J gene TRBJ2-1; D remains unclear. From germline, CDR1 is SGHKS and CDR2 YYEKEE (reference sequence). The V end lost 0 bases, the J end lost 10 bases, and 17 bases lay between the germline ends. This CDR3 contains 15 residues. CDR3: CASSLEVARRQEQFF. The CDR3 DNA reads as TGTGCCAGCAGCTTGGAAGTGGCCAGAAGACAAGAGCAGTTCTTC.

V and J are TRBV27 and TRBJ1-2; D is perhaps TRBD1 (6 bases). CDR3 length: 16 residues. V was cut by 5 bases and J by 4 bases, with 20 bases left in between. Germline V gene sequence: CDR1 MNHEY, CDR2 SMNVEV (reference sequence). The CDR3 region has the DNA TGTGCCAGCAGTCTGGCGGCGGGGGGCGTGACCTATGGCTACACCTTC. This codes for CASSLAAGGVTYGYTF.

The V call is TRBV5-4, the J call TRBJ1-2; TRBD1 might be the D (6 bases). The CDR3 is 16 residues long. Trimming removed 2 bases from V and 1 base from J, with 15 bases in between. The V gene's germline CDR1 is SGHNT and CDR2 YYREEE (reference sequence). Written as DNA, the CDR3 is TGTGCCAGCAGCTTAGACCCGACAGGAATTAACTATGGCTACACCTTC. Its translation: CASSLDPTGINYGYTF. Filled out from reference TRBV5-4 and TRBJ1-2, the complete variable domain reads ETGVTQSPTHLIKTRGQQVTLRCSSQSGHNTVSWYQQALGQGPQFIFQYYREEENGRGNFPPRFSGLQFPNYSSELNVNALELDDSALYLCASSLDPTGINYGYTFGSGTRLTVV.

V gene TRBV11-2 combines with J gene TRBJ2-7; weak D call: TRBD1 (6 bases). The CDR3 sequence is 13 residues long. From germline, CDR1 is SGHAT and CDR2 FQNNGV. V lost 5 bases and J lost 3, with 11 bases in between. In DNA, the CDR3 is TGTGCCAGCAGCCCGGGGACACGCTACGAGCAGTACTTC. It yields the protein CASSPGTRYEQYF.

CDR3 nucleotide sequence: TGTGCCAGCTTGGCCCTTCGGACAGATGGCTACACCTTC. Encoded protein: CASLALRTDGYTF. The chain joins TRBV18 to TRBJ1-2; tentative D call: TRBD1 (6 bases). The CDR3 is 13 residues long. V was clipped by 7 bases and J by 6 bases, with 15 bases between them. Germline V gene sequence: CDR1 KGHSH, CDR2 LQKENI.

CDR3 sequence: CATRLGGNEQFF. CDR3 sequence (DNA): TGTGCCACCAGATTAGGGGGCAATGAGCAGTTCTTC. The chain uses TRBV2 and TRBJ2-1; D is possibly TRBD1 (6 bases). The CDR3 is 12 residues long. Trimming took 10 bases from V and 6 from J, leaving 13 bases between them. Germline CDR1 reads SNHLY; CDR2 reads FYNNEI.

The sample holds one count of this clone. The chain combines TRBV5-6 with TRBJ2-2; 7 bases match TRBD2. CDR3 length equals 15 residues. The junction had 7 bases not matched to a gene; V was cut back by 7 bases and J by 1 base. Germline CDR1 reads SGHDT; CDR2 reads YYEEEE. In DNA, the CDR3 is TGTGCCAGCGGGGAGGGACCGAAGAACACCGGGGAGCTGTTTTTT. Amino acid sequence: CASGEGPKNTGELFF.

The chain has TRBV27 and TRBJ2-1; perhaps TRBD1 as D (5 bases). The CDR3 runs 14 residues. CDR1 is MNHEY, CDR2 SMNVEV, per germline (reference sequence). The V end was cut by 8 bases, the J end by 6 bases, with 17 bases between. The CDR3 bases are TGTGCCAGCCACAGGAGACCCTCCCCCAATGAGCAGTTCTTC. Translating it yields CASHRRPSPNEQFF.

The chain's CDR3 is CSAKALANWYF. DNA of the CDR3: TGCAGTGCTAAGGCACTAGCGAACTGGTACTTC. The gene calls are TRBV20-1 and TRBJ2-5, with 7 bases fitting TRBD2. Trimming took 4 bases from V and 13 from J; bases not matched to a gene: 9. The CDR3 consists of 11 residues. Germline V lookup: CDR1 DFQATT, CDR2 SNEGSKA (reference sequence).

The chain combines TRBV6-2 or TRBV6-3 with TRBJ2-6; perhaps TRBD1 as D (6 bases). The CDR3 runs to 17 residues. Germline CDR1 MNHEY, CDR2 SVGEGT. The V end was cut by 0 bases, the J end by 4 bases, with 13 bases between. CDR3 nucleotide sequence: TGTGCCAGCAGTTACTCCAAAACAGGGTCCGGGGCCAACGTCCTGACTTTC. This gives the protein CASSYSKTGSGANVLTF.

The rearrangement joins TRBV27 to TRBJ2-7; tentative D call: TRBD1 (6 bases). CDR1 and CDR2 (germline): MNHEY, SMNVEV (reference sequence). Trimming took off 2 bases at V and 1 base at J, with 12 bases between the two ends. The CDR3 runs 15 residues. The CDR3 DNA sequence: TGTGCCAGCAGTTTAAATGGACAGCCTTCCTACGAGCAGTACTTC. It codes for CASSLNGQPSYEQYF.

The J gene is TRBJ1-2, the V gene TRBV5-1, with 10 bases fitting TRBD1. This CDR3 is built from 14 residues. The germline V gene has CDR1 SGHRS and CDR2 YFSETQ. The trim removed 0 bases at V and 5 bases at J, leaving 1 base unmatched. The CDR3 coding sequence is TGCGCCAGCAGCTTGGGGGGACAGGGGTATGGCTACACCTTC. It encodes CASSLGGQGYGYTF.

This clone was detected only a few times. The J gene is TRBJ2-7, the V gene TRBV11-2; 8 nucleotides match TRBD1. The germline V gene encodes CDR1 SGHAT and CDR2 FQNNGV. The CDR3 runs to 12 residues. Germline trimming cut 3 bases from V and 6 bases from J; bases unmatched to any gene: 1. CDR3 DNA sequence: TGTGCCAGCAGCTTCGGACAGGGCGAGCAGTACTTC. Translation: CASSFGQGEQYF.

This chain connects TRBV28 to TRBJ1-1; D gene unclear. Looked up from germline, CDR1 is MDHEN and CDR2 is SYDVKM. The CDR3 has 14 residues. V shed 6 bases and J shed 0 bases, with 11 bases lying between them. The DNA of the CDR3 is TGTGCCAGCAGACAGTCGACGGTGAACACTGAAGCTTTCTTT. It specifies CASRQSTVNTEAFF.

This clone was recorded a few times. This chain joins TRBV7-9 and TRBJ1-6; perhaps TRBD1 as D (6 bases). CDR1 SEHNR and CDR2 FQNEAQ come from the germline V gene (reference sequence). This CDR3 is built from 15 residues. Trimming took 2 bases from V and 4 from J, leaving 9 bases between them. The CDR3: CASSLLTGYNSPLHF. CDR3 coding DNA: TGTGCCAGCAGCTTATTAACAGGGTATAATTCACCCCTCCACTTT. The entire variable domain, with the rest obtained from reference TRBV7-9 and TRBJ1-6, is as follows: DTGVSQNPRHKITKRGQNVTFRCDPISEHNRLYWYRQTLGQGPEFLTYFQNEAQLEKSRLLSDRFSAERPKGSFSTLEIQRTEQGDSAMYLCASSLLTGYNSPLHFGNGTRLTVT.

The CDR3 coding sequence is TGCGCCAGCAGCCCTGGACAGGGGGCGGCCGGCTACACCTTC. Translated: CASSPGQGAAGYTF. The chain recombines TRBV5-1 with TRBJ1-2; 11 bases fit TRBD1. CDR1 SGHRS and CDR2 YFSETQ come from the germline V gene. The V and J ends lost 4 bases and 8 bases, in that order; junction bases with no gene match: 7. The CDR3 sequence is 14 residues long.

The chain has TRBV2 and TRBJ1-6; D unresolved. The CDR3 contains 13 residues. The V gene's germline CDR1 is SNHLY and CDR2 FYNNEI. With 5 bases removed from V and 6 bases from J, the gap between germline ends came to 8 bases. CDR3 loop: CASSLTGNSPLHF. In nucleotides, the CDR3 is TGTGCCAGCAGTCTTACCGGTAATTCACCCCTCCACTTT. The full variable domain, rest sourced from reference TRBV2 and TRBJ1-6, is EPEVTQTPSHQVTQMGQEVILRCVPISNHLYFYWYRQILGQKVEFLVSFYNNEISEKSEIFDDQFSVERPDGSNFTLKIRSTKLEDSAMYFCASSLTGNSPLHFGNGTRLTVT.

The chain couples TRBV19 to TRBJ2-7; tentatively, D is TRBD2 (6 bases). The CDR3 extends over 16 amino acids. V was pared by 0 bases and J by 5 bases, with 17 bases between. Germline lookup yields CDR1 LNHDA and CDR2 SQIVND (reference sequence). CDR3 in amino acids: CASSIEVGGTVDEQYF. The CDR3 nucleotides read TGTGCCAGTAGTATAGAGGTTGGAGGGACCGTGGACGAGCAGTACTTC.

The V gene is TRBV3-1 (or the pseudogene TRBV3-2), the J gene TRBJ2-2; TRBD2 might be the D (5 bases). There are 15 residues in the CDR3. CDR1 and CDR2 (germline): LGHDT, YNNKEL (reference sequence). The V end lost 1 base, the J end lost 5 bases, and 11 bases lay between the germline ends. The CDR3 region has the DNA TGTGCCAGCAGCCAAGGGGTCCGCGGGACCGGGGAGCTGTTTTTT. Translated, it gives CASSQGVRGTGELFF.

The V and J genes are TRBV2 and TRBJ2-2, with TRBD2 identical over 10 bases. The CDR3 sequence is 17 residues long. V was clipped by 6 bases and J by 0 bases; unmatched bases: 7. Germline V CDR1 and CDR2: SNHLY, FYNNEI. CDR3 bases: TGTGCCAGCAGCGGGCTTAGCGGGGGGACGAACACCGGGGAGCTGTTTTTT. This sequence encodes CASSGLSGGTNTGELFF.

This chain's CDR3 is CASSSARPGQGIRELFF. CDR3 bases: TGTGCCAGTAGTTCCGCCAGACCGGGACAGGGGATCCGGGAGCTGTTTTTT. The chain carries TRBV19 and TRBJ2-2, with TRBD1 matching over 10 bases. CDR1 and CDR2 (germline): LNHDA, SQIVND (reference sequence). The length of the CDR3 is 17 residues. V dropped 5 bases and J dropped 9; count of bases not matched to a gene: 15.

V is TRBV2 and J is TRBJ1-1; the match to TRBD1 covers 8 bases. The CDR3 has 13 amino acids. Trimming took 6 bases from V and 5 from J; bases not matched to a gene: 5. Germline V lookup: CDR1 SNHLY, CDR2 FYNNEI. CDR3 DNA: TGTGCCAGCAGAGACAGGGGTTTTACTGAAGCTTTCTTT. Protein: CASRDRGFTEAFF.

This clone has just one count. This chain uses TRBV4-1 with TRBJ1-3; D possibly corresponds to TRBD1 (5 bases). CDR1 is MGHRA and CDR2 is YSYEKL in the germline V gene. Trimming removed 1 base from V and 0 bases from J, with 19 bases in between. This CDR3 is 19 amino acids long. The CDR3 region has the DNA TGCGCCAGCAGCCAAGTCCCGGGGGGGGGAAAAGGCTCTGGAAACACCATATATTTT. The encoded protein is CASSQVPGGGKGSGNTIYF.

The rearrangement links TRBV5-1 to TRBJ2-1; TRBD2 aligns across 11 bases. This CDR3 contains 15 residues. Germline CDR1 SGHRS, CDR2 YFSETQ. J lost 5 bases, V lost 3 bases, and 4 bases had no gene match. In DNA, the CDR3 is TGCGCCAGCAGCTCCTTAGCGGGGGGGGACAATGAGCAGTTCTTC. Translating gives CASSSLAGGDNEQFF.

The genes are TRBV19 and TRBJ2-3, with a weak D call TRBD1 (5 bases). The germline gives CDR1 LNHDA, CDR2 SQIVND (reference sequence). Trimming removed 5 bases from V and 1 base from J, with 13 bases in between. CDR3 length equals 15 residues. The CDR3 sequence is CASSGDSIGTDTQYF. In DNA, the CDR3 is TGTGCCAGTAGTGGCGACAGTATCGGCACAGATACGCAGTATTTT.

The CDR3 nucleotides are TGTGCCAGCAGCTTAATGGGACTAGCGGGGGGAGAGACCCAGTACTTC. It encodes CASSLMGLAGGETQYF. The chain employs TRBV7-6 and TRBJ2-5; 15 bases match TRBD2. Germline values: CDR1 SGHVS, CDR2 FNYEAQ. CDR3 length: 16 residues. The V gene end was trimmed by 2 bases and the J gene end by 4 bases; junction bases not matched to a gene: 2.

The chain has TRBV5-1 and TRBJ2-3; 8 positions match TRBD2. The CDR3 spans 18 residues. Unmatched junction bases numbered 12, after V lost 0 bases and J lost 3 bases. Germline V gene data show CDR1 as SGHRS and CDR2 as YFSETQ. The CDR3: CASSLVFSSGGLTDTQYF. The CDR3, as DNA: TGCGCCAGCAGCTTGGTGTTTAGCAGCGGGGGTTTGACAGATACGCAGTATTTT.

V usage is TRBV28 and J usage is TRBJ1-1; 7 bases fit TRBD1. CDR1 and CDR2 from the germline V gene are MDHEN and SYDVKM. The CDR3 is made up of 14 amino acids. V lost 9 bases and J lost 4; bases outside the gene matches: 11. The CDR3 DNA reads as TGTGCCAGTCAAGGGGGCGGGATACGCACTGAAGCTTTCTTT. It specifies CASQGGGIRTEAFF.